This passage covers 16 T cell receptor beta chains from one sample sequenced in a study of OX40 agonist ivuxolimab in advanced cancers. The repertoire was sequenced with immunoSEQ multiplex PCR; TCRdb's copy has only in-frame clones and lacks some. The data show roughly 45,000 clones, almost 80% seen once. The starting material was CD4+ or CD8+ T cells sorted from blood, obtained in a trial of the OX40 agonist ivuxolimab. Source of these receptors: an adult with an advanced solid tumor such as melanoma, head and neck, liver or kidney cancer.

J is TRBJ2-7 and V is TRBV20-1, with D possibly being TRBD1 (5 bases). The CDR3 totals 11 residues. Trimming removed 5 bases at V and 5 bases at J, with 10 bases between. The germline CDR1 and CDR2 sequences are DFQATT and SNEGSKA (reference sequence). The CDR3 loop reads CSASGFHEQYF. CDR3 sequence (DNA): TGCAGTGCTTCAGGGTTCCACGAGCAGTACTTC.

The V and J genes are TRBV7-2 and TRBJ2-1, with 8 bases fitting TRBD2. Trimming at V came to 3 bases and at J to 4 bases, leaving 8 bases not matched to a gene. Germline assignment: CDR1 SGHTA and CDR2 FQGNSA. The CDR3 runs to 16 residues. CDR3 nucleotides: TGTGCCAGCAGCTTGAACCCGGGGGGGGAATACAATGAGCAGTTCTTC. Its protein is CASSLNPGGEYNEQFF.

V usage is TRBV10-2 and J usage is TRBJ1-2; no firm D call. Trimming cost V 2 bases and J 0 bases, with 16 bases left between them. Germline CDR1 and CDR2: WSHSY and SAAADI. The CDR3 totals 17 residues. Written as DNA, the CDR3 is TGCGCCAGCAGTGAGACGGACGGACGGTACCCTAACTATGGCTACACCTTC. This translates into CASSETDGRYPNYGYTF.

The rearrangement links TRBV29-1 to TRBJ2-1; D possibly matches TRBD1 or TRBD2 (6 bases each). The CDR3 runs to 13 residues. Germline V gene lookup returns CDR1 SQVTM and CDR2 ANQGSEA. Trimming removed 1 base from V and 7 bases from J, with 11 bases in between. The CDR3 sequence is CSVEGQGRNEQFF. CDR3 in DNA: TGCAGCGTTGAAGGCCAGGGGAGGAATGAGCAGTTCTTC.

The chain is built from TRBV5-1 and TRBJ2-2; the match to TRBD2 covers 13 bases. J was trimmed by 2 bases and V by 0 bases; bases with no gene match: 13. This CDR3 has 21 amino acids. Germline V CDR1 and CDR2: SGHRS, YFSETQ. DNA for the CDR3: TGCGCCAGCAGCTTGGTGGGAGGACTAGCGGGAGTGAGTGGCAACACCGGGGAGCTGTTTTTT. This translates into CASSLVGGLAGVSGNTGELFF.

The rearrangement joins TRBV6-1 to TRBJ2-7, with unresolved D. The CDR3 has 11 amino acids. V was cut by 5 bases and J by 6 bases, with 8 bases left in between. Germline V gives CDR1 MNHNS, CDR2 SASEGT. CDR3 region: CASSYNREQYF. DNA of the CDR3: TGTGCCAGCAGTTACAACCGCGAGCAGTACTTC.

CDR3 region: CASSFVWGTEITDTQYF. The CDR3 region has the DNA TGTGCCAGCAGCTTCGTTTGGGGGACAGAGATCACAGATACGCAGTATTTT. The chain links TRBV7-9 to TRBJ2-3; 7 bases fit TRBD1. Unmatched junction bases numbered 11, after V lost 3 bases and J lost 2 bases. CDR3 length: 17 residues. CDR1 and CDR2 from the germline V gene are SEHNR and FQNEAQ (reference sequence). The full variable domain, rest sourced from reference TRBV7-9 and TRBJ2-3, is DTGVSQNPRHKITKRGQNVTFRCDPISEHNRLYWYRQTLGQGPEFLTYFQNEAQLEKSRLLSDRFSAERPKGSFSTLEIQRTEQGDSAMYLCASSFVWGTEITDTQYFGPGTRLTVL.

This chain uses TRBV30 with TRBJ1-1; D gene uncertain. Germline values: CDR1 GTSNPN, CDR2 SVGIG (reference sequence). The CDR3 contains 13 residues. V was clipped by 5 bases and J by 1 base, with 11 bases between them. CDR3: CAWVSSSNTEAFF. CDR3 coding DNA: TGTGCCTGGGTGAGTTCCTCGAACACTGAAGCTTTCTTT.

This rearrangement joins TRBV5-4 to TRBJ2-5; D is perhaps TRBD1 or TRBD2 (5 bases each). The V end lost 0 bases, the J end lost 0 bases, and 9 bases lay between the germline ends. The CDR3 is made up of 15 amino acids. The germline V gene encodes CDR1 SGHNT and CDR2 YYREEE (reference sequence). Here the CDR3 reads CASSLVGTNQETQYF. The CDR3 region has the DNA TGTGCCAGCAGCTTGGTAGGGACGAACCAAGAGACCCAGTACTTC.

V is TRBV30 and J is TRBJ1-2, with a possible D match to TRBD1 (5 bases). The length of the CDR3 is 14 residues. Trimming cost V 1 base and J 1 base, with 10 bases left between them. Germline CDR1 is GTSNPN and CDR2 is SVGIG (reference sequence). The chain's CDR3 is CAWSAMTVNYGYTF. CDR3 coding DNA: TGTGCCTGGAGTGCGATGACAGTTAACTATGGCTACACCTTC. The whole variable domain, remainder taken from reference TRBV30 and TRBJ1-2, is SQTIHQWPATLVQPVGSPLSLECTVEGTSNPNLYWYRQAAGRGLQLLFYSVGIGQISSEVPQNLSASRPQDRQFILSSKKLLLSDSGFYLCAWSAMTVNYGYTFGSGTRLTVV.

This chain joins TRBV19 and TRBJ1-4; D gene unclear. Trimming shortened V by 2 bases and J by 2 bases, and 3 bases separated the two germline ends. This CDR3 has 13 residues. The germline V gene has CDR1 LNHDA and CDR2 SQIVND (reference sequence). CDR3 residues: CASSIQTNEKLFF. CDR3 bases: TGTGCCAGTAGTATACAGACTAATGAAAAACTGTTTTTT.

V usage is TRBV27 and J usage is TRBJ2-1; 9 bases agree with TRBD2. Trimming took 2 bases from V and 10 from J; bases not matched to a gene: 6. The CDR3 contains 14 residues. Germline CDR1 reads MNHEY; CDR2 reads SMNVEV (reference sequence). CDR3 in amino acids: CASSLAGGPWEQFF. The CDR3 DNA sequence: TGTGCCAGCAGTTTAGCGGGAGGGCCTTGGGAGCAGTTCTTC.

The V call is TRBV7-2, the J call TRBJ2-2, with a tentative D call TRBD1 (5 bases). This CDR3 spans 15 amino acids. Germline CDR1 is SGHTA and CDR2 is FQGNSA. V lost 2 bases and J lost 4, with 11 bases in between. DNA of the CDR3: TGTGCCAGCAGCTTATATAGGGGTGCCACCGGGGAGCTGTTTTTT. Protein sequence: CASSLYRGATGELFF.

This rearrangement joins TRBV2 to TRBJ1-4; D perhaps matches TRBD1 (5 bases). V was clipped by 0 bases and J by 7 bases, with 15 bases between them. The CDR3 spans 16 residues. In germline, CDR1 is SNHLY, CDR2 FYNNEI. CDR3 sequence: CASSEASGRRFEKLFF. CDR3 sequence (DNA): TGTGCCAGCAGTGAAGCCTCGGGACGGAGGTTTGAAAAACTGTTTTTT.

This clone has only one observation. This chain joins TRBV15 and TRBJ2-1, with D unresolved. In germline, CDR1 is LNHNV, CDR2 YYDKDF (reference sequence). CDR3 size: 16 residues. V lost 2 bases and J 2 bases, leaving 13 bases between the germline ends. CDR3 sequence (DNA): TGTGCCACCAGCAGAACTCCCGATGCGGCCTACAATGAGCAGTTCTTC. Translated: CATSRTPDAAYNEQFF.

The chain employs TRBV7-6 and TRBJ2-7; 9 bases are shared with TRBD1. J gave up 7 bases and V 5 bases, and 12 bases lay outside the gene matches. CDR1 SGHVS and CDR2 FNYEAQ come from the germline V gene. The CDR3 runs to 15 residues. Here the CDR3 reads CASSSPGQGAREQYF. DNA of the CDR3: TGTGCCAGCAGCAGTCCGGGACAGGGAGCTCGAGAGCAGTACTTC.